What follows is one T cell receptor beta chain and its context. This entry belongs to a study of blood T cell repertoires in COVID-19. Study-wide context: T cells, B-cell-depleted T cells, or PBMCs supplied cDNA or gDNA.

Germline V CDR1 and CDR2: LNHDA, SQIVND (reference sequence). J gave up 3 bases and V 5 bases, and 8 bases lay outside the gene matches. This CDR3 has 15 amino acids. Seattle's enrolled individuals joined amid active infection and were then monitored longitudinally. Sequenced by immunoSEQ multiplex PCR; TCRdb stores in-frame clones only, minus some. The sample contains about 140,000 clones, 80% to 85% of which appear only once. V usage is TRBV19 and J usage is TRBJ2-7; 9 nucleotides align to TRBD2. Sequenced material: peripheral blood. This TCR came from a man aged 30 to 45 with COVID-19, enrolled during active disease. CDR3 nucleotide sequence: TGTGCCAGTAGTGTTAGCGGGAGCCCGGTCTACGAGCAGTACTTC. Translated: CASSVSGSPVYEQYF.